This T cell receptor (beta chain) was captured by sequencing in a study of cytomegalovirus exposure and HLA in healthy donors. As for the study in general: Earlier, 200 million or so T cells were analyzed, and about 100 million unique TCR beta sequences were found among them. Overall study results and limits: Whilst most TCR sequences proved rare, a subset of public TCRs occurred across many donors.

The PCR had 60 Vbeta and 13 Jbeta primers. The method was immunoSEQ multiplex PCR; TCRdb's version includes in-frame clones alone and lacks a portion of them. Found here are around 150,000 clones, roughly two thirds of them singletons; the top ten hold roughly an eighth. Regarding donors, all were healthy bone marrow donors. This donor's record omits CMV serostatus. Turning to this clone: Its antigen is not known.

This CDR3 is 14 amino acids long. The germline V and J ends were trimmed by 0 bases and 6 bases, with 12 bases remaining between them. Germline CDR1 reads SGDLS; CDR2 reads YYNGEE. This TCR was recovered from a human donor in good health. V gene TRBV9 combines with J gene TRBJ1-2, with D hard to call. The material sequenced was PBMCs. The CDR3 nucleotides read TGTGCCAGCAGCGTAGATTGGGCTAGCAATGGCTACACCTTC. Amino acid sequence: CASSVDWASNGYTF.